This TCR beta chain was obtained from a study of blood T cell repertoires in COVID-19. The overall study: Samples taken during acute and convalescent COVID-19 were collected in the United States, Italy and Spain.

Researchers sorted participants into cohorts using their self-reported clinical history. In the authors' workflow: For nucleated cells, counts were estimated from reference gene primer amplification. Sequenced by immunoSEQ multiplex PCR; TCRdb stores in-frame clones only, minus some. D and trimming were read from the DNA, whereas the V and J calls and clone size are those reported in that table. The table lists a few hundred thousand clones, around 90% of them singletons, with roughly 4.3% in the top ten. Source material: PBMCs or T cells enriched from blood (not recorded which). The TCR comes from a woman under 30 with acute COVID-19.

The CDR3 here is CASSLGTAAGSYEQYF. In DNA, the CDR3 is TGCGCCAGCAGCTTGGGTACGGCTGCGGGAAGCTACGAGCAGTACTTC. The genes are TRBV5-1 and TRBJ2-7; D possibly corresponds to TRBD2 (6 bases). Looked up from germline, CDR1 is SGHRS and CDR2 is YFSETQ. V was shortened by 0 bases and J by 3 bases, with 16 bases between the two germline ends. The CDR3 spans 16 residues.